This T cell receptor (beta chain) was captured in a study of shared clonotypes between healthy human individuals. The CDR3 runs 14 residues. Trimming cost V 5 bases and J 5 bases; bases outside gene matches: 4. Per the germline V gene, CDR1 is SGHTA and CDR2 is FQGTGA. The repertoire was sequenced with immunoSEQ multiplex PCR; TCRdb's copy has only in-frame clones and lacks some. The sample lists about 1.1 million clones, 75% to 80% occurring once. This TCR came from a man aged 18-30 years in good health. Some clones in this sample may be carry-over from other donors' samples. Sequencing used memory CD4+ T cells from PBMCs. The subset is: CD45RA-negative fraction. This chain connects TRBV7-3 to TRBJ2-5; 11 bases fit TRBD1. CDR3 coding DNA: TGTGCCAGCAGCCGGACAGGGGGCTATGAGACCCAGTACTTC. Its translation: CASSRTGGYETQYF.